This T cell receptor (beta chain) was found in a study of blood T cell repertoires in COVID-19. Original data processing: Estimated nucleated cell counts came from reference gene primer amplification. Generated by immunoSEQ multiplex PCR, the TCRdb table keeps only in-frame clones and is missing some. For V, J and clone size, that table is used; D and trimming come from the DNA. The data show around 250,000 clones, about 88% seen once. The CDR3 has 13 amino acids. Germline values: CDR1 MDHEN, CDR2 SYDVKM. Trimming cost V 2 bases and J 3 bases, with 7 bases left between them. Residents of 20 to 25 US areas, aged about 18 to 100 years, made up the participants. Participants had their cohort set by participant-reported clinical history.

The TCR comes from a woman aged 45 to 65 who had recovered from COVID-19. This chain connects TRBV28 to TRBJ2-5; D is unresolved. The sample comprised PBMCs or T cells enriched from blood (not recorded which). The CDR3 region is CASSLEEEETQYF. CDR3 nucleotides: TGTGCCAGCAGTTTAGAGGAAGAAGAGACCCAGTACTTC.